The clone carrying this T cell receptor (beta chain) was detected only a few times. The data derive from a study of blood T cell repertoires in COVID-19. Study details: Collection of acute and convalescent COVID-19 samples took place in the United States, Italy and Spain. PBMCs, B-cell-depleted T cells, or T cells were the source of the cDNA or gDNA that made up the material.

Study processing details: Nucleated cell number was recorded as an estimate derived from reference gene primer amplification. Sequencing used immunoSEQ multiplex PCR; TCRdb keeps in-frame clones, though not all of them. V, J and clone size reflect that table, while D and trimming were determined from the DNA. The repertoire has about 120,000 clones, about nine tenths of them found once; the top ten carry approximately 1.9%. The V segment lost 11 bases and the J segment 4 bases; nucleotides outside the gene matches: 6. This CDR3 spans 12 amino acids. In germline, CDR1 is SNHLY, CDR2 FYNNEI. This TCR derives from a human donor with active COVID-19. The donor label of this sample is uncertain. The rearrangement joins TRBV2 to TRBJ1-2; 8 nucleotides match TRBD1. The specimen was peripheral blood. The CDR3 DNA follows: TGTGCCGGACAGGGTTTGGGCTATGGCTACACCTTC. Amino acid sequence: CAGQGLGYGYTF.